A single sample is the source of the 27 T cell receptor beta chains below, sequenced in a study of cytomegalovirus exposure and HLA in healthy donors (TCRdb year 2017). To prepare the library, the immunoSEQ multiplex PCR assay was applied. For the multiplex PCR, a mixture combining 60 forward primers for TCR Vbeta segments and 13 reverse primers for TCR Jbeta segments was used. Drawn from immuneACCESS, this table holds only the in-frame rearrangements with V and J called that TCRdb kept. Clones are partly lost; checked studies trace under half to an unresolved V gene and leave the rest unexplained. The sample data list some 120,000 clones, and 73% of these were observed just once. The biggest ten clones account for 4% to 5% of the sample. Material for sequencing was PBMCs. The receptors here all came from a woman in her thirties or forties in good health and CMV-seronegative.

J is TRBJ2-1 and V is TRBV19; perhaps TRBD2 as D (6 bases). V was trimmed by 9 bases and J by 0 bases, leaving 9 bases between them. The CDR3 has 13 amino acids. Germline V gene lookup returns CDR1 LNHDA and CDR2 SQIVND (reference sequence). The CDR3 DNA reads as TGTGCCAGCCTCGGGGGCTCCTACAATGAGCAGTTCTTC. Amino acids: CASLGGSYNEQFF.

The rearrangement uses TRBV27 and TRBJ1-1; 9 nucleotides agree with TRBD1. The CDR3 has 16 amino acids. CDR1 MNHEY and CDR2 SMNVEV come from the germline V gene (reference sequence). V lost 6 bases to trimming and J lost 4 bases; unmatched junction nucleotides: 12. In DNA, the CDR3 is TGTGCCAGCAGGATACAGGGGGCGATTGGCGGCACTGAAGCTTTCTTT. Protein: CASRIQGAIGGTEAFF.

The chain links TRBV7-2 to TRBJ2-1; 7 bases are shared with TRBD2. The germline V gene encodes CDR1 SGHTA and CDR2 FQGNSA. V trimming: 5 bases; J trimming: 4 bases; junction bases outside the gene matches: 5. The CDR3 runs 14 residues. This chain's CDR3 is CASSPSSGYNEQFF. In DNA form, the CDR3 reads TGTGCCAGCAGCCCTTCTAGCGGTTACAATGAGCAGTTCTTC.

CDR3 residues: CASSLKTTEAFF. The CDR3 nucleotides read TGTGCCAGCAGTTTAAAGACTACTGAAGCTTTCTTT. This chain links TRBV28 with TRBJ1-1; D ambiguous. Germline V lookup: CDR1 MDHEN, CDR2 SYDVKM. V was shortened by 2 bases and J by 5 bases, with 6 bases between the two germline ends. This CDR3 has 12 amino acids. Full variable domain (missing parts from reference TRBV28 and TRBJ1-1): DVKVTQSSRYLVKRTGEKVFLECVQDMDHENMFWYRQDPGLGLRLIYFSYDVKMKEKGDIPEGYSVSREKKERFSLILESASTNQTSMYLCASSLKTTEAFFGQGTRLTVV.

The sample holds a few counts of this clone. The chain links TRBV6-4 to TRBJ2-7; TRBD1 aligns across 7 bases. Unmatched junction bases numbered 5, after V lost 6 bases and J lost 0 bases. The germline V gene has CDR1 MRHNA and CDR2 SNTAGT. This CDR3 is 14 amino acids long. In DNA form, the CDR3 reads TGTGCCAGCAGCGGACAGGAAAGCTCCTACGAGCAGTACTTC. Translated: CASSGQESSYEQYF.

V and J are TRBV19 and TRBJ2-3; maybe TRBD1 (5 bases). The CDR3 is 14 residues long. V lost 8 bases and J lost 6, with 18 bases in between. Looked up from germline, CDR1 is LNHDA and CDR2 is SQIVND (reference sequence). The CDR3 DNA reads as TGTGCCAGTCGCCTCAGGGCAGCCGCTGATACGCAGTATTTT. Translated: CASRLRAAADTQYF.

About this clone itself: The sample holds other DNA sequences that translate to the same CDR3. V gene TRBV28 combines with J gene TRBJ1-1, with D possibly matching TRBD1 (6 bases). Germline CDR1 and CDR2: MDHEN and SYDVKM. Trimming pared 6 bases from V and 7 bases from J, leaving 18 bases between. The CDR3 is 14 amino acids. The CDR3 DNA follows: TGTGCCAGCAGCGCCGGGCAGGGGTTCCGTGAAGCTTTCTTT. Translating gives CASSAGQGFREAFF.

This clone was detected once. V and J are TRBV9 and TRBJ1-1; no definite D call. The CDR3 loop spans 15 amino acids. Germline V gene sequence: CDR1 SGDLS, CDR2 YYNGEE. Trimming pared 4 bases from V and 4 bases from J, leaving 17 bases between. DNA of the CDR3: TGTGCCAGCAGCCCCTTAGGAGGTCTGGGCACTGAAGCTTTCTTT. Its protein is CASSPLGGLGTEAFF.

The CDR3 loop is CATSGSDNEQYF. In DNA, the CDR3 is TGTGCCACCTCCGGGAGTGACAACGAGCAGTACTTC. The chain recombines TRBV10-3 with TRBJ2-7; D possibly corresponds to TRBD2 (6 bases). Germline CDR1 is ENHRY and CDR2 is SYGVKD. The CDR3 runs 12 residues. Trimming left V 10 bases short and J 5 bases short, with 15 bases between.

This clone was seen repeatedly, ten times or more. The chain is built from TRBV18 and TRBJ1-3, with 9 bases fitting TRBD1. CDR3 size: 17 residues. Germline values: CDR1 KGHSH, CDR2 LQKENI. V was pared by 8 bases and J by 0 bases, with 11 bases of the junction left unmatched. The CDR3 spells CASARAGQGLSGNTIYF. Written as DNA, the CDR3 is TGTGCCAGCGCTCGCGCGGGACAGGGCCTCTCTGGAAACACCATATATTTT.

This chain connects TRBV4-3 to TRBJ2-2; perhaps TRBD2 as D (6 bases). V lost 4 bases, J lost 6 bases, and 15 bases lay in between. The CDR3 loop spans 15 amino acids. Germline lookup yields CDR1 LGHNA and CDR2 YSLEER. CDR3 loop: CASSPDPLASGELFF. Written as DNA, the CDR3 is TGCGCCAGCAGCCCAGACCCACTAGCATCCGGGGAGCTGTTTTTT.

The J gene is TRBJ1-5, the V gene TRBV2, with TRBD1 identical over 8 bases. Germline CDR1 SNHLY, CDR2 FYNNEI. V gave up 9 bases and J gave up 3 bases; unmatched junction bases: 13. The CDR3 runs to 16 residues. The CDR3 protein is CASTLSGQGLNQPQHF. The CDR3 DNA reads TGTGCCAGTACTCTATCAGGACAGGGCCTCAATCAGCCCCAGCATTTT.

The chain joins TRBV28 to TRBJ2-7, with a weak D call TRBD2 (5 bases). This CDR3 contains 13 residues. Germline V gene lookup returns CDR1 MDHEN and CDR2 SYDVKM. V lost 8 bases, J lost 0 bases, and 11 bases lay in between. CDR3 amino acids: CASGGSPSYEQYF. The CDR3 region has the DNA TGTGCCAGCGGAGGCAGCCCCTCCTACGAGCAGTACTTC.

The chain's CDR3 is CATQPGLESGELFF. The CDR3 DNA is TGTGCCACCCAGCCGGGACTAGAATCGGGGGAGCTGTTTTTT. The chain uses TRBV9 and TRBJ2-2, with 8 positions matching TRBD2. The trim removed 9 bases at V and 8 bases at J, leaving 12 bases unmatched. Germline CDR1 is SGDLS and CDR2 is YYNGEE. The CDR3 has 14 residues.

The J gene is TRBJ1-2, the V gene TRBV6-5; tentative D call: TRBD1 (6 bases). V gave up 6 bases and J gave up 2 bases, with 10 bases separating them. The CDR3 is 13 amino acids. The germline CDR1 and CDR2 sequences are MNHEY and SVGAGI. The CDR3 reads CASRSTGNYGYTF. The CDR3 DNA follows: TGTGCCAGCAGATCCACAGGGAACTATGGCTACACCTTC.

The chain carries TRBV15 and TRBJ2-1; no firm D call. Germline CDR1 reads LNHNV; CDR2 reads YYDKDF (reference sequence). V was trimmed by 0 bases and J by 7 bases, leaving 7 bases between them. The CDR3 spans 13 residues. CDR3 region: CATSRDRPNEQFF. The CDR3 nucleotides read TGTGCCACCAGCAGAGATCGTCCTAATGAGCAGTTCTTC.

The CDR3 here is CASSPGDRRNYGYTF. CDR3 DNA: TGTGCCAGCTCGCCAGGGGACAGGCGTAACTATGGCTACACCTTC. The V gene is TRBV18, the J gene TRBJ1-2; 8 bases match TRBD1. V gave up 6 bases and J gave up 1 base; unmatched junction bases: 7. This CDR3 spans 15 amino acids. Germline values: CDR1 KGHSH, CDR2 LQKENI.

The chain recombines TRBV6-1 with TRBJ2-7; D is unresolved. The germline CDR1 and CDR2 sequences are MNHNS and SASEGT. The CDR3 is 15 amino acids. Trimming pared 2 bases from V and 2 bases from J, leaving 13 bases between. The CDR3 is CASSEPGQIAYEQYF. In DNA, the CDR3 is TGTGCCAGCAGTGAACCGGGTCAGATCGCCTACGAGCAGTACTTC.

The chain is built from TRBV7-2 and TRBJ2-3; 11 nucleotides match TRBD2. V trimming: 5 bases; J trimming: 3 bases; junction bases outside the gene matches: 7. Germline CDR1 and CDR2: SGHTA and FQGNSA. CDR3 size: 16 residues. DNA for the CDR3: TGTGCCAGCAGCGCCACTAGCGGGAGTATAACAGATACGCAGTATTTT. It yields the protein CASSATSGSITDTQYF.

The chain combines TRBV5-1 with TRBJ2-3; TRBD1 matches at 8 bases. This CDR3 region has 15 residues. V was pared by 4 bases and J by 2 bases, with 6 bases of the junction left unmatched. CDR1 SGHRS and CDR2 YFSETQ come from the germline V gene. The CDR3 protein is CASSPQGGLTDTQYF. The CDR3 nucleotides read TGCGCCAGCAGCCCACAGGGGGGACTCACAGATACGCAGTATTTT.

This sequence joins TRBV7-2 and TRBJ1-1, with 8 bases identical to TRBD1. Germline loops: CDR1 SGHTA, CDR2 FQGNSA. There are 15 residues in the CDR3. With V trimmed by 5 bases and J by 1 base, 6 bases remained unmatched. The CDR3 loop is CASSPQGQANTEAFF. The CDR3, as DNA: TGTGCCAGCAGCCCCCAGGGACAGGCGAACACTGAAGCTTTCTTT.

The chain uses TRBV29-1 and TRBJ2-5, with a possible D match to TRBD1 (6 bases). This CDR3 is 13 amino acids long. Germline V gene lookup returns CDR1 SQVTM and CDR2 ANQGSEA. V gave up 5 bases and J gave up 1 base, with 11 bases separating them. The CDR3 bases are TGCAGCGTTACCCGACAGGTCCAAGAGACCCAGTACTTC. It translates to CSVTRQVQETQYF.

The genes are TRBV7-8 and TRBJ1-2; 7 bases are a match to TRBD1. Germline CDR1 SGHVS, CDR2 FQNEAQ. With 4 bases clipped from V and 8 bases from J, the junction kept 16 bases outside the gene matches. CDR3 length: 16 amino acids. This CDR3 is CASSWTTGTPGFGYTF. The CDR3, as DNA: TGTGCCAGCAGCTGGACGACAGGGACCCCTGGGTTCGGCTACACCTTC.

The sample holds one count of this clone. The rearrangement joins TRBV11-2 to TRBJ1-4; perhaps TRBD1 as D (5 bases). Germline CDR1 is SGHAT and CDR2 is FQNNGV. The CDR3 has 14 residues. The V gene lost 5 bases and the J gene lost 7 bases, with 14 bases spanning the gap. Written as DNA, the CDR3 is TGTGCCAGCAGCGTATCCAGGGAGGGTGAAAAACTGTTTTTT. This encodes CASSVSREGEKLFF. The entire variable domain, with the rest obtained from reference TRBV11-2 and TRBJ1-4, is as follows: EAGVAQSPRYKIIEKRQSVAFWCNPISGHATLYWYQQILGQGPKLLIQFQNNGVVDDSQLPKDRFSAERLKGVDSTLKIQPAKLEDSAVYLCASSVSREGEKLFFGSGTQLSVL.

This clone was detected only once. The V gene is TRBV6-5, the J gene TRBJ1-1; D uncertain. CDR1 and CDR2 from the germline V gene are MNHEY and SVGAGI. V was pared by 6 bases and J by 3 bases, with 17 bases between. The CDR3 covers 15 residues. DNA of the CDR3: TGTGCCAGCAGCCCCGGGCCCGGCGGGTACACTGAAGCTTTCTTT. Encoded protein: CASSPGPGGYTEAFF.

This chain connects TRBV5-5 to TRBJ2-7, with D tentatively TRBD1 (6 bases). CDR3 length: 15 amino acids. V dropped 4 bases and J dropped 2 bases, with 16 bases sitting between them. The germline CDR1 and CDR2 sequences are SGHKS and YYEKEE (reference sequence). CDR3 nucleotide sequence: TGTGCCAGCAGCCGAACCGGGACATGGCCCTACGAGCAGTACTTC. It is translated as CASSRTGTWPYEQYF.

This clone turned up a few times. V and J are TRBV2 and TRBJ2-1, with 10 bases identical to TRBD2. V was clipped by 11 bases and J by 5 bases; unmatched bases: 9. Looked up from germline, CDR1 is SNHLY and CDR2 is FYNNEI. This CDR3 is 14 amino acids long. The CDR3 bases are TGTGCCGCAAACCTCGGACTAGCGGACAATGAGCAGTTCTTC. Translated, it gives CAANLGLADNEQFF.